This TCR beta chain was observed in a study of T cells after yellow fever vaccination. The CDR3 length is 12 residues. Germline V gene data show CDR1 as SGHRS and CDR2 as YFSETQ. The V gene lost 4 bases and the J gene lost 7 bases, with 11 bases spanning the gap. This clonotype occurred a few times. Antigen unknown. General observations from the study: There was a small share of clonotypes that showed up in both the CD4 and CD8 compartments. The booster saw the reappearance of most primary-vaccination clones (about 95% CD4, around 90% CD8). Contaminants from the bulk population, in the form of abundant clonotypes, could be found in FACS-sorted repertoires.

Template switching by 5'RACE produced TCR cDNA, adding a universal primer site and UMIs. TCRdb re-called the 5' RACE reads through MiXCR, storing one row per CDR3 protein. The table shows around 100,000 distinct CDR3 sequences, with more than 7.5% occurring only once. The chain employs TRBV5-1 and TRBJ1-1; no clear D. Source: CD8+ T cells sorted from PBMCs, taken 45 days after the yellow fever booster vaccination. This TCR derives from a man aged 25-45 years who received the YFV17D yellow fever vaccine. As DNA, the CDR3 is TGCGCCAGCAGCAAGGGCTTCGATGAAGCTTTCTTT. It codes for CASSKGFDEAFF.